By proportion, the clone carrying this T cell receptor beta chain is medium-sized. Time point: sample taken at primary tumor resection. Without sorting, whole RNA was sequenced from tumor, nontumor lung or frozen PBMC. The germline V and J ends were trimmed by 6 bases and 5 bases, with 14 bases remaining between them. The CDR3 is made up of 14 amino acids. The V gene's germline CDR1 is MNHNY and CDR2 SVGAGI (reference sequence). The sample is drawn from a study of spatial heterogeneity in lung cancer. TCRdb re-derived calls from the 5' RACE reads in MiXCR, one entry per CDR3 protein. The sample holds around 12,000 distinct CDR3 sequences; about 13% are singletons and the top ten take roughly 2.3%.

This receptor was obtained from a female donor with early-stage non-small cell lung cancer. This sequence joins TRBV6-6 and TRBJ2-1, with D uncertain. This sample comprised PBMCs, obtained at surgery. CDR3 protein: CASSSPGSNNEQFF. For the CDR3, the DNA is TGTGCCAGCAGCTCCCCCGGAAGTAACAATGAGCAGTTCTTC.